The next 22 T cell receptor beta chains were all read from a single sample in a study of blood T cell repertoires in COVID-19. The table came from immunoSEQ multiplex PCR; TCRdb's copy has only in-frame clones and leaves some out. Found here are a few hundred thousand clones, almost 85% of them singletons; the top ten hold 5.1%. Sample: peripheral blood. The receptors were gathered from a man aged 50 or older with active or convalescent COVID-19.

V usage is TRBV27 and J usage is TRBJ1-5; 11 bases line up with TRBD1. From germline, CDR1 is MNHEY and CDR2 SMNVEV (reference sequence). V lost 5 bases to trimming and J lost 4 bases; unmatched junction nucleotides: 7. This CDR3 contains 16 residues. This CDR3 is CASSAQDRGRNQPQHF. CDR3 sequence (DNA): TGTGCCAGCAGTGCCCAGGACAGGGGGCGGAATCAGCCCCAGCATTTT.

The chain employs TRBV2 and TRBJ1-5; D unresolved. Looked up from germline, CDR1 is SNHLY and CDR2 is FYNNEI. There are 12 residues in the CDR3. Trimming pared 3 bases from V and 2 bases from J, leaving 2 bases between. CDR3 bases: TGTGCCAGCAGTGACGGCAATCAGCCCCAGCATTTT. Amino acids: CASSDGNQPQHF.

The CDR3 nucleotides read TGTGCCAGTTCCCAACCTAGCGGCACAGATACGCAGTATTTT. Translating it yields CASSQPSGTDTQYF. This chain connects TRBV19 to TRBJ2-3; TRBD2 might be the D (6 bases). The ends were cut back, 8 bases at V and 1 base at J, with 13 bases in the middle. The V gene's germline CDR1 is LNHDA and CDR2 SQIVND (reference sequence). CDR3 size: 14 residues.

This chain joins TRBV11-2 and TRBJ2-7, with TRBD2 identical over 7 bases. Losses at the gene ends were 5 bases for V and 0 bases for J; bases not matched to a gene: 13. This CDR3 has 17 residues. Germline V gene sequence: CDR1 SGHAT, CDR2 FQNNGV. The CDR3: CASSHGGAGTSSYEQYF. The DNA of the CDR3 is TGTGCCAGCAGCCACGGTGGAGCGGGAACCTCCTCCTACGAGCAGTACTTC.

This chain uses TRBV7-2 with TRBJ1-1; 7 nucleotides match TRBD1. This CDR3 spans 13 amino acids. Germline lookup yields CDR1 SGHTA and CDR2 FQGNSA. V lost 1 base and J lost 7; bases outside the gene matches: 3. DNA for the CDR3: TGTGCCAGCAGCTTAGTCCAGGGGGATGAAGCTTTCTTT. The encoded protein is CASSLVQGDEAFF.

The chain is built from TRBV30 and TRBJ1-5; D not certain. The ends were cut back, 1 base at V and 7 bases at J, with 11 bases in the middle. Germline V gene data show CDR1 as GTSNPN and CDR2 as SVGIG (reference sequence). The CDR3 is 13 amino acids. The CDR3 loop is CAWSGGPTQPQHF. For the CDR3, the DNA is TGTGCCTGGAGTGGCGGTCCCACCCAGCCCCAGCATTTT.

This chain links TRBV11-3 with TRBJ1-5; 7 nucleotides line up with TRBD1. The V gene end was trimmed by 5 bases and the J gene end by 1 base; junction bases not matched to a gene: 5. The CDR3 extends over 15 amino acids. Germline CDR1 and CDR2: SGHNT and YENEEA. CDR3 sequence reads: CASSLTGKSNQPQHF. The CDR3 coding sequence is TGTGCCAGCAGCCTGACAGGGAAGAGCAATCAGCCCCAGCATTTT. Filled out from reference TRBV11-3 and TRBJ1-5, the complete variable domain reads EAGVVQSPRYKIIEKKQPVAFWCNPISGHNTLYWYLQNLGQGPELLIRYENEEAVDDSQLPKDRFSAERLKGVDSTLKIQPAELGDSAVYLCASSLTGKSNQPQHFGDGTRLSIL.

V is TRBV11-2 and J is TRBJ1-3, with 7 positions matching TRBD1. This CDR3 is built from 15 residues. V trimming: 2 bases; J trimming: 5 bases; junction bases outside the gene matches: 6. Germline CDR1 and CDR2: SGHAT and FQNNGV. The CDR3 DNA follows: TGTGCCAGCAGCTTATCGACAGGGCAACGAAACACCATATATTTT. This sequence encodes CASSLSTGQRNTIYF.

The rearrangement links TRBV29-1 to TRBJ2-5; perhaps TRBD1 as D (6 bases). Trimming removed 5 bases at V and 7 bases at J, with 26 bases between. This CDR3 has 16 amino acids. Germline V gene sequence: CDR1 SQVTM, CDR2 ANQGSEA. CDR3 loop: CSVSAPPAGEIWTQYF. As DNA, the CDR3 is TGCAGCGTTTCGGCCCCCCCTGCAGGGGAAATTTGGACCCAGTACTTC. The entire variable domain, with the rest obtained from reference TRBV29-1 and TRBJ2-5, is as follows: SAVISQKPSRDICQRGTSLTIQCQVDSQVTMMFWYRQQPGQSLTLIATANQGSEATYESGFVIDKFPISRPNLTFSTLTVSNMSPEDSSIYLCSVSAPPAGEIWTQYFGPGTRLLVL.

The table lists this clone with a count of one. V usage is TRBV5-8 and J usage is TRBJ2-5, with 7 bases fitting TRBD2. The V gene's germline CDR1 is SGHTS and CDR2 YDEGEE. With V trimmed by 0 bases and J by 2 bases, 4 bases remained unmatched. The CDR3 contains 15 residues. The CDR3 bases are TGTGCCAGCAGCTTGGGTAGGGGACTACAAGAGACCCAGTACTTC. Amino acid sequence: CASSLGRGLQETQYF.

The J gene is TRBJ1-5, the V gene TRBV11-2; 9 nucleotides match TRBD1. Germline V gives CDR1 SGHAT, CDR2 FQNNGV. The V and J ends lost 5 bases and 3 bases, in that order; junction bases with no gene match: 8. There are 16 residues in the CDR3. Here the CDR3 DNA reads TGTGCCAGCAGCCTCCGGGGGACAGGGATCAATCAGCCCCAGCATTTT. This translates into CASSLRGTGINQPQHF.

In nucleotides, the CDR3 is TGTGCCAGCAGCCTGGACAGCCAGGCTAACTATGGCTACACCTTC. Encoded protein: CASSLDSQANYGYTF. The chain couples TRBV7-2 to TRBJ1-2; tentatively, D is TRBD1 (6 bases). The CDR3 totals 15 residues. The germline V gene encodes CDR1 SGHTA and CDR2 FQGNSA. The V end was cut by 5 bases, the J end by 0 bases, with 13 bases between.

The chain is built from TRBV21-1 and TRBJ2-1; TRBD2 is the table's D call and was not checked against the DNA. TRBV21-1 is a pseudogene. CDR3 length equals 16 residues. In DNA form, the CDR3 reads TGTGCCAGCAGCAAAGTTTGGCGGGAGGGCCAGGATGAGCAGTTCTTC. Encoded protein: CASSKVWREGQDEQFF.

The gene calls are TRBV7-2 and TRBJ2-7; 8 nucleotides line up with TRBD2. Germline-derived CDR1 and CDR2 are SGHTA and FQGNSA. V was clipped by 5 bases and J by 4 bases; unmatched bases: 10. This CDR3 region has 15 residues. This CDR3 is CASSALAGLDYEQYF. CDR3 bases: TGTGCCAGCAGCGCCCTAGCGGGCCTCGATTACGAGCAGTACTTC.

This clone has only a few counts. The chain couples TRBV10-2 to TRBJ1-1; no reliable D call. V dropped 6 bases and J dropped 2 bases, with 10 bases sitting between them. CDR1 and CDR2 from the germline V gene are WSHSY and SAAADI. The CDR3 contains 13 residues. The CDR3, as DNA: TGCGCCAGCAGCCGGGGAGACAACACTGAAGCTTTCTTT. Translated: CASSRGDNTEAFF.

The V call is TRBV2, the J call TRBJ2-7, with D possibly matching TRBD2 (6 bases). Trimming stripped 4 bases from V and 4 bases from J, with 8 bases between. Germline V gene lookup returns CDR1 SNHLY and CDR2 FYNNEI. The CDR3 covers 12 residues. The CDR3 is CASSGRVYEQYF. For the CDR3, the DNA is TGTGCCAGCAGTGGGAGGGTTTACGAGCAGTACTTC.

This chain connects TRBV7-3 to TRBJ2-5; 7 bases line up with TRBD1. CDR3 length: 16 residues. J was trimmed by 5 bases and V by 5 bases; bases with no gene match: 14. Germline CDR1 and CDR2: SGHTA and FQGTGA. The CDR3 loop is CASSPHHTGVVETQYF. CDR3 coding DNA: TGTGCCAGCAGCCCCCATCATACAGGGGTGGTGGAGACCCAGTACTTC. The full variable domain, rest sourced from reference TRBV7-3 and TRBJ2-5, is GAGVSQTPSNKVTEKGKYVELRCDPISGHTALYWYRQSLGQGPEFLIYFQGTGAADDSGLPNDRFFAVRPEGSVSTLKIQRTERGDSAVYLCASSPHHTGVVETQYFGPGTRLLVL.

The CDR3 sequence is CASSTLRTASTEAFF. CDR3 in DNA: TGTGCCAGCAGCACATTACGGACAGCCTCCACTGAAGCTTTCTTT. The V call is TRBV7-7, the J call TRBJ1-1; maybe TRBD1 (6 bases). Germline V gene data show CDR1 as SSHAT and CDR2 as FNYEAQ (reference sequence). The ends were cut back, 5 bases at V and 4 bases at J, with 17 bases in the middle. This CDR3 has 15 residues. The variable domain in full, completed from reference TRBV7-7 and TRBJ1-1, reads GAGVSQSPRYKVTKRGQDVTLRCDPISSHATLYWYQQALGQGPEFLTYFNYEAQPDKSGLPSDRFSAERPEGSISTLTIQRTEQRDSAMYRCASSTLRTASTEAFFGQGTRLTVV.

The chain has TRBV29-1 and TRBJ1-1; no reliable D call. The CDR3 totals 14 residues. The germline V gene has CDR1 SQVTM and CDR2 ANQGSEA. Trimming removed 6 bases at V and 3 bases at J, with 17 bases between. CDR3 DNA sequence: TGCAGCGTGCCCAAGTCCCGGTCGGACACTGAAGCTTTCTTT. It yields the protein CSVPKSRSDTEAFF.

The gene calls are TRBV28 and TRBJ1-2, with D uncertain. Germline CDR1 and CDR2: MDHEN and SYDVKM. This CDR3 is built from 12 residues. Trimming stripped 8 bases from V and 4 bases from J, with 11 bases between. The CDR3: CASRYRSYGYTF. Written as DNA, the CDR3 is TGTGCCAGCCGATACAGATCCTATGGCTACACCTTC.

The gene calls are TRBV6-5 and TRBJ1-5; D is possibly TRBD1 (6 bases). V dropped 8 bases and J dropped 1 base, with 15 bases sitting between them. Germline values: CDR1 MNHEY, CDR2 SVGAGI. The CDR3 length is 15 residues. The CDR3 sequence: CASVLRTESNQPQHF. The DNA of the CDR3 is TGTGCCAGCGTTCTCAGGACAGAAAGCAATCAGCCCCAGCATTTT.

Worth noting for this clone: Other DNA sequences in the sample encode the same CDR3. The chain carries TRBV28 and TRBJ2-1; 7 positions match TRBD2. Germline values: CDR1 MDHEN, CDR2 SYDVKM. The CDR3 runs to 15 residues. V was clipped by 2 bases and J by 0 bases; unmatched bases: 1. For the CDR3, the DNA is TGTGCCAGCAGTTTAGGCGGGAGCTCCTACAATGAGCAGTTCTTC. Its translation is CASSLGGSSYNEQFF.